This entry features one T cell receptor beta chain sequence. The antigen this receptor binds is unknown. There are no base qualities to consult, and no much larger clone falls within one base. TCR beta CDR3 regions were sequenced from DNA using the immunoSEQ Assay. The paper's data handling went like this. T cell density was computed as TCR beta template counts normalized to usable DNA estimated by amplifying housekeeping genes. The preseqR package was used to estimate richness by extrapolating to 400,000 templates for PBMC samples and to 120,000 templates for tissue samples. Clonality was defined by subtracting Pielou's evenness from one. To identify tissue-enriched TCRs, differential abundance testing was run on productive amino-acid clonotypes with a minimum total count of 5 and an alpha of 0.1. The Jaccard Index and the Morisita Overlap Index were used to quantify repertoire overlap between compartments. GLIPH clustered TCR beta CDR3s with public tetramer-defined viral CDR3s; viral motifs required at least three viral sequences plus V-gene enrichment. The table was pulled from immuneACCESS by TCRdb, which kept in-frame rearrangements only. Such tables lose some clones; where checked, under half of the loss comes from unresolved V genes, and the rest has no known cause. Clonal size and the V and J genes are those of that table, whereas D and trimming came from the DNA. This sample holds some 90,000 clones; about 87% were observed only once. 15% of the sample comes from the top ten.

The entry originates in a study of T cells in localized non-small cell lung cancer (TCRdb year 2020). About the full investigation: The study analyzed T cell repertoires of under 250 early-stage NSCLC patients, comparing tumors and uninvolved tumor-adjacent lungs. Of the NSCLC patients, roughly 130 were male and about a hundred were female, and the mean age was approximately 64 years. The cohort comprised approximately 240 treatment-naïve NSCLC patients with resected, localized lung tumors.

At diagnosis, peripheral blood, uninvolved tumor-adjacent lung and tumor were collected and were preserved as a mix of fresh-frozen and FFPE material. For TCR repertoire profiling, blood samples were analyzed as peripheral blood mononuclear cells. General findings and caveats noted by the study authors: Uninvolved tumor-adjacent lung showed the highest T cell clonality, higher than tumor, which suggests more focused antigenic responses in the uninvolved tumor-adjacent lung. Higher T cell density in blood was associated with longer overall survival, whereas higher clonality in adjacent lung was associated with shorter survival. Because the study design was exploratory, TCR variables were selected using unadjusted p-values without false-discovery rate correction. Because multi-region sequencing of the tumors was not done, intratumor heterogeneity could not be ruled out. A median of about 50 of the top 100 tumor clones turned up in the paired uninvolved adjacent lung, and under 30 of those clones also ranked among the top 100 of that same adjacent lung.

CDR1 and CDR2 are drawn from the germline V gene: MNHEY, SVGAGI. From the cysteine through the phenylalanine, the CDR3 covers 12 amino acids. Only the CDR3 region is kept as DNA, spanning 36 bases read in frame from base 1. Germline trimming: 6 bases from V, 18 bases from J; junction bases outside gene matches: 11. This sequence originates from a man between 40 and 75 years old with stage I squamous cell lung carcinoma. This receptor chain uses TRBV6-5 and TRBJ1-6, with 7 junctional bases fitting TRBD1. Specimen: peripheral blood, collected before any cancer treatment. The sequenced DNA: TGTGCCAGCAGCACGGGACAGTCATCGAACCACTTT. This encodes CASSTGQSSNHF.